This T cell receptor beta chain was retrieved from a study of CD8+ T cells in alopecia areata. RNA, once extracted, was reverse transcribed into cDNA for use as the sequencing template. Sequenced by immunoSEQ multiplex PCR; TCRdb stores in-frame clones only, minus some. The table has over 150,000 clones, around 50% seen once. Treatment of the sample: oral pan-JAK inhibitor, 5-10 mg twice daily. The V and J ends lost 5 bases and 2 bases, in that order; junction bases with no gene match: 15. The germline gives CDR1 LNHNV, CDR2 YYDKDF (reference sequence). The CDR3 extends over 19 amino acids. The rearrangement uses TRBV15 and TRBJ2-6, with 7 bases fitting TRBD1. Specimen: CD8+ T cells sorted from blood, collected at week 24, from a patient treated with tofacitinib. The clonotype originates from a human donor with alopecia areata. The CDR3 sequence is CATSLTGLLRSPGANVLTF. The CDR3 nucleotides read TGTGCCACCAGCCTGACAGGGTTGCTAAGGTCCCCTGGGGCCAACGTCCTGACTTTC.